A selection of T cell receptor beta chains follows, all from one sample in a study of blood T cell repertoires in COVID-19. Sequenced by immunoSEQ multiplex PCR; TCRdb stores in-frame clones only, minus some. The profile covers some 390,000 clones, with roughly 86% appearing a single time and 2.3% taken by the ten largest. The sequenced sample was peripheral blood. These receptors all come from a woman aged 60 to 75 with COVID-19, enrolled during active disease. Each CDR3 is given with its conserved first and last residue. D genes are given only for firm matches. Clone size is not always given. Where it is, it says once, few, many or a class for expanded clones.

size: NA; length: 15; D: TRBD2; J: TRBJ2-2; V: TRBV5-1; CDR3: CASTHRGVVDGELFF; DNA: TGCGCCAGCACCCACCGGGGGGTTGTTGACGGGGAGCTGTTTTTT
size: NA; length: 12; D: NA; J: TRBJ1-2; V: TRBV6-5; CDR3: CASRTRTYGYTF; DNA: TGTGCCAGCAGAACTAGGACCTATGGCTACACCTTC
size: NA; length: 13; D: NA; J: TRBJ1-2; V: TRBV3-1/TRBV3-2; CDR3: CASSQNRDYGYTF; DNA: TGTGCCAGCAGCCAAAACAGGGACTATGGCTACACCTTC
size: once; length: 12; D: NA; J: TRBJ1-1; V: TRBV5-1; CDR3: CASSLGDNEAFF; DNA: TGCGCCAGCAGCTTAGGAGATAATGAAGCTTTCTTT
size: NA; length: 16; D: NA; J: TRBJ2-1; V: TRBV7-9; CDR3: CASAGEASGSYNEQFF; DNA: TGTGCCAGCGCGGGCGAGGCTTCGGGAAGTTACAATGAGCAGTTCTTC
size: NA; length: 15; D: NA; J: TRBJ1-1; V: TRBV2; CDR3: CASRNQGMEGTEAFF; DNA: TGTGCCAGCAGGAATCAGGGGATGGAAGGCACTGAAGCTTTCTTT
size: NA; length: 14; D: NA; J: TRBJ1-1; V: TRBV7-9; CDR3: CASSLQTVNTEAFF; DNA: TGTGCCAGCAGCCTACAGACAGTGAACACTGAAGCTTTCTTT
size: NA; length: 13; D: NA; J: TRBJ2-7; V: TRBV18; CDR3: CASSLTGSYEQYF; DNA: TGTGCCAGCTCACTAACCGGCTCCTACGAGCAGTACTTC
size: NA; length: 16; D: NA; J: TRBJ2-5; V: TRBV5-1; CDR3: CASSLAGRGISETQYF; DNA: TGCGCCAGCAGCTTGGCGGGCAGGGGAATATCGGAGACCCAGTACTTC
size: NA; length: 17; D: TRBD1; J: TRBJ2-1; V: TRBV5-6; CDR3: CASSLGGTGGPLGKQFF; DNA: TGTGCCAGCAGCTTGGGCGGGACAGGGGGCCCCTTGGGAAAGCAGTTCTTC
size: NA; length: 16; D: TRBD2; J: TRBJ2-3; V: TRBV7-9; CDR3: CASSPSSGGAADTQYF; DNA: TGTGCCAGCAGTCCCTCTAGCGGGGGGGCCGCAGATACGCAGTATTTT
size: NA; length: 16; D: NA; J: TRBJ1-2; V: TRBV25-1; CDR3: CASRGPTVTEFYGYTF; DNA: TGTGCCAGCAGAGGCCCGACAGTCACCGAATTTTATGGCTACACCTTC
size: NA; length: 14; D: NA; J: TRBJ1-2; V: TRBV27; CDR3: CASSLYPGPYGYTF; DNA: TGTGCCAGCAGTTTATATCCAGGTCCGTATGGCTACACCTTC
size: NA; length: 14; D: NA; J: TRBJ1-4; V: TRBV19; CDR3: CASSRTPTNEKLFF; DNA: TGTGCCAGTAGTCGTACACCGACTAATGAAAAACTGTTTTTT
size: NA; length: 15; D: TRBD2; J: TRBJ2-1; V: TRBV3-1/TRBV3-2; CDR3: CASSQMAGGYNEQFF; DNA: TGTGCCAGCAGCCAGATGGCGGGGGGATACAATGAGCAGTTCTTC
size: NA; length: 11; D: NA; J: TRBJ1-6; V: TRBV6-5; CDR3: CASRGNSPLHF; DNA: TGTGCCAGCAGGGGCAATTCACCCCTCCACTTT
size: many; length: 15; D: TRBD1; J: TRBJ1-6; V: TRBV7-3; CDR3: CASSLGQGQNSPLHF; DNA: TGTGCCAGCAGCTTGGGACAGGGCCAGAATTCACCCCTCCACTTT
size: NA; length: 13; D: NA; J: TRBJ2-4; V: TRBV19; CDR3: CASSIQGFGIQYF; DNA: TGTGCCAGTAGTATCCAGGGATTTGGCATTCAGTACTTC
size: NA; length: 14; D: TRBD2; J: TRBJ2-1; V: TRBV2; CDR3: CASNKWGGWREQFF; DNA: TGTGCCAGCAATAAATGGGGGGGTTGGAGGGAGCAGTTCTTC
size: NA; length: 13; D: NA; J: TRBJ2-7; V: TRBV4-1; CDR3: CASSHILSYEQYF; DNA: TGCGCCAGCAGCCATATACTCTCCTACGAGCAGTACTTC
size: NA; length: 14; D: NA; J: TRBJ1-6; V: TRBV18; CDR3: CASSPRRDNSPLHF; DNA: TGTGCCAGCTCACCCCGCAGGGATAATTCACCCCTCCACTTT
size: NA; length: 12; D: NA; J: TRBJ2-1; V: TRBV3-1/TRBV3-2; CDR3: CASRRTDNEQFF; DNA: TGTGCCAGCAGACGGACAGACAATGAGCAGTTCTTC
size: NA; length: 13; D: NA; J: TRBJ2-2; V: TRBV9; CDR3: CASSDPGTGELFF; DNA: TGTGCCAGCAGCGATCCGGGGACCGGGGAGCTGTTTTTT
size: NA; length: 12; D: NA; J: TRBJ2-2; V: TRBV7-7; CDR3: CASSTNRGELFF; DNA: TGTGCTAGCAGCACGAACAGGGGGGAGCTGTTTTTT
size: NA; length: 15; D: TRBD2; J: TRBJ2-3; V: TRBV7-9; CDR3: CASSLSGGKTDTQYF; DNA: TGTGCCAGCAGCCTTAGCGGGGGGAAAACAGATACGCAGTATTTT
size: NA; length: 16; D: TRBD1; J: TRBJ2-3; V: TRBV4-1; CDR3: CASSQGTGGGTDTQYF; DNA: TGCGCCAGCAGCCAAGGGACAGGGGGCGGCACAGATACGCAGTATTTT
size: NA; length: 15; D: NA; J: TRBJ1-5; V: TRBV2; CDR3: CASRAGVSGNQPQHF; DNA: TGTGCCAGCAGGGCAGGGGTAAGCGGCAATCAGCCCCAGCATTTT
size: NA; length: 14; D: NA; J: TRBJ2-7; V: TRBV6-5; CDR3: CASRKPGQSYEQYF; DNA: TGTGCCAGCAGGAAACCGGGACAATCCTACGAGCAGTACTTC
size: NA; length: 15; D: NA; J: TRBJ1-2; V: TRBV7-6; CDR3: CASSLEGHSNYGYTF; DNA: TGTGCCAGCAGCTTAGAGGGGCACTCCAACTATGGCTACACCTTC
size: NA; length: 14; D: NA; J: TRBJ1-1; V: TRBV12-5; CDR3: CASGLGQENTEAFF; DNA: TGTGCTAGTGGTTTGGGACAGGAGAACACTGAAGCTTTCTTT
size: NA; length: 14; D: NA; J: TRBJ2-7; V: TRBV6-5; CDR3: CASSSSGVGYEQYF; DNA: TGTGCCAGCAGTTCGTCAGGGGTCGGGTACGAGCAGTACTTC